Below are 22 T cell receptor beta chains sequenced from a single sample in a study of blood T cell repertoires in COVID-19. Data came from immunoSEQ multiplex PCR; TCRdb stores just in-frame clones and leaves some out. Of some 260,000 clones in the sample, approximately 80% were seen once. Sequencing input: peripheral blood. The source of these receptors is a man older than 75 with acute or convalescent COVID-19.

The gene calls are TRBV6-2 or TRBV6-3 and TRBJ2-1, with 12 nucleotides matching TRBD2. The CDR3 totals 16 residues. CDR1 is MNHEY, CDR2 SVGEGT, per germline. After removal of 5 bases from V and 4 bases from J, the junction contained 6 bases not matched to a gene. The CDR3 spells CASSRKLAGGYNEQFF. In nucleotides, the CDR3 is TGTGCCAGCAGTCGAAAACTAGCGGGGGGTTACAATGAGCAGTTCTTC.

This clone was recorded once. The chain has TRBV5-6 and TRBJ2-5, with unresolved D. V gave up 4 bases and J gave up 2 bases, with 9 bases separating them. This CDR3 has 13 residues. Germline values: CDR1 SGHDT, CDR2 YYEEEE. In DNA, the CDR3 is TGTGCCAGCAGCAAAGAACTTCAAGAGACCCAGTACTTC. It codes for CASSKELQETQYF. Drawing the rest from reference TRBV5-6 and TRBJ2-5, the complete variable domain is DAGVTQSPTHLIKTRGQQVTLRCSPKSGHDTVSWYQQALGQGPQFIFQYYEEEERQRGNFPDRFSGHQFPNYSSELNVNALLLGDSALYLCASSKELQETQYFGPGTRLLVL.

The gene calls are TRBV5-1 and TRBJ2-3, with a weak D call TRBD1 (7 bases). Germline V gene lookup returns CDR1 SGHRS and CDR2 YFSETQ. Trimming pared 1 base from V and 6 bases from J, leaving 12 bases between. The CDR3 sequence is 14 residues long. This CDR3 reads CASSLNRGGDTQYF. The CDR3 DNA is TGCGCCAGCAGCTTGAACAGGGGAGGCGATACGCAGTATTTT.

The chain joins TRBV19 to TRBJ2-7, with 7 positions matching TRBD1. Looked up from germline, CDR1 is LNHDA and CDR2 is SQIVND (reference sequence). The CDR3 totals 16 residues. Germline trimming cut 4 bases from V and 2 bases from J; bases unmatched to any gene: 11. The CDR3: CASSTRPGQKTYEQYF. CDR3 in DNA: TGTGCCAGTAGTACCCGACCGGGACAGAAAACCTACGAGCAGTACTTC.

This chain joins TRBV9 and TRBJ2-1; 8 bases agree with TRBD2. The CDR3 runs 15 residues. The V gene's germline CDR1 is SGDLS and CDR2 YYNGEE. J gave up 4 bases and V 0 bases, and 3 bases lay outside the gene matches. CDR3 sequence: CASSVDSGAYNEQFF. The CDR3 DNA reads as TGTGCCAGCAGCGTAGATAGCGGGGCTTACAATGAGCAGTTCTTC.

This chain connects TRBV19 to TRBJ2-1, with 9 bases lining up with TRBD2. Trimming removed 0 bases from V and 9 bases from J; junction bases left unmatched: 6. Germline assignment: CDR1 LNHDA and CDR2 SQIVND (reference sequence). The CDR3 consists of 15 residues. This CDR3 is CASSIERSGGIEQFF. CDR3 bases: TGTGCCAGTAGTATAGAGCGGAGCGGGGGGATTGAGCAGTTCTTC. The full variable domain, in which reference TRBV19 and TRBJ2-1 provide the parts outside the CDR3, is DGGITQSPKYLFRKEGQNVTLSCEQNLNHDAMYWYRQDPGQGLRLIYYSQIVNDFQKGDIAEGYSVSREKKESFPLTVTSAQKNPTAFYLCASSIERSGGIEQFFGPGTRLTVL.

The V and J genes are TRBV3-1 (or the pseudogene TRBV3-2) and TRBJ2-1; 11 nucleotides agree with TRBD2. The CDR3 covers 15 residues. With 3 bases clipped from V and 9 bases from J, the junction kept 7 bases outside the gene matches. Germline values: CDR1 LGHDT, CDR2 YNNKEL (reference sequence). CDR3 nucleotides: TGTGCCAGCAGCCATAGCGGGAGGGCACTGTTTGAGCAGTTCTTC. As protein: CASSHSGRALFEQFF.

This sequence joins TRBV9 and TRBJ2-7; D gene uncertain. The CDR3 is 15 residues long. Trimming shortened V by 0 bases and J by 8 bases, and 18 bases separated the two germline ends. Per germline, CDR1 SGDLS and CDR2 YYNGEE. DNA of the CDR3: TGTGCCAGCAGCGTAGCCCCAGACCAGCCAGGAAAGCAGTACTTC. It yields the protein CASSVAPDQPGKQYF.

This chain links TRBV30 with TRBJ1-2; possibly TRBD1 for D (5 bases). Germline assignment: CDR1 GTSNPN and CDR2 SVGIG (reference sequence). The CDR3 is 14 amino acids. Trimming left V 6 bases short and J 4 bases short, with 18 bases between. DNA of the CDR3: TGTGCCTGCCCTGGGACGGGGGTTGCCTATGGCTACACCTTC. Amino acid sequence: CACPGTGVAYGYTF.

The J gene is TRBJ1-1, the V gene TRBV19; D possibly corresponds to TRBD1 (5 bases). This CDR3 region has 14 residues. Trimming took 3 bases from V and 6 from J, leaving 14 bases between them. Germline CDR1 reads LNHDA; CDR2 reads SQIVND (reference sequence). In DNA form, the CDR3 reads TGTGCCAGTAGTATTTCTAGGGGCATCCCTGAAGCTTTCTTT. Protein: CASSISRGIPEAFF.

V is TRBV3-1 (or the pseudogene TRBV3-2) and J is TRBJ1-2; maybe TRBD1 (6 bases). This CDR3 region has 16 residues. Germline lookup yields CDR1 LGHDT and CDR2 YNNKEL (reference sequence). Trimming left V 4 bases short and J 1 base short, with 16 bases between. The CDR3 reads CASSRTQGFFNYGYTF. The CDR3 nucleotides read TGTGCCAGCAGCCGGACACAGGGTTTTTTTAACTATGGCTACACCTTC.

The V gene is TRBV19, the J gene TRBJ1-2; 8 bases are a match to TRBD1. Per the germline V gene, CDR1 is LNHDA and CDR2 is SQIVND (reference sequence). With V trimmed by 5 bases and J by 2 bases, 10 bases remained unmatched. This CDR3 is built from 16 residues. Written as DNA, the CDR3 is TGTGCCAGTAGTTCCCCGGACAGGGCAGGGAACTATGGCTACACCTTC. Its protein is CASSSPDRAGNYGYTF. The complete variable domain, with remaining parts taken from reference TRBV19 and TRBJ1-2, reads DGGITQSPKYLFRKEGQNVTLSCEQNLNHDAMYWYRQDPGQGLRLIYYSQIVNDFQKGDIAEGYSVSREKKESFPLTVTSAQKNPTAFYLCASSSPDRAGNYGYTFGSGTRLTVV.

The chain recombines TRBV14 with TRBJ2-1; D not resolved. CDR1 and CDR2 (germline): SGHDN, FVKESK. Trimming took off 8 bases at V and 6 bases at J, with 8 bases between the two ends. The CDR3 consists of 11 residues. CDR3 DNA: TGTGCCAGCGCCTGGGCCAATGAGCAGTTCTTC. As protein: CASAWANEQFF. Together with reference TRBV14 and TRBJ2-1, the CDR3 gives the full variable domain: EAGVTQFPSHSVIEKGQTVTLRCDPISGHDNLYWYRRVMGKEIKFLLHFVKESKQDESGMPNNRFLAERTGGTYSTLKVQPAELEDSGVYFCASAWANEQFFGPGTRLTVL.

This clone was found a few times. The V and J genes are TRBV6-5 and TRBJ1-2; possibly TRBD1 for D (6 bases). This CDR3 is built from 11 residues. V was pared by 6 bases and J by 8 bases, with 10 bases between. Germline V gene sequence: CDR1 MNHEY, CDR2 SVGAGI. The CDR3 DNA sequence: TGTGCCAGCAGGGGGGGGCCGGGCTACACCTTC. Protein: CASRGGPGYTF.

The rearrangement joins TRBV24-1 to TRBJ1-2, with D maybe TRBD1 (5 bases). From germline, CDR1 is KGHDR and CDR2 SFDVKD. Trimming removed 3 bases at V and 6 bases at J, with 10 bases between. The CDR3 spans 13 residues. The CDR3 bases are TGTGCCACCAGTGATCCCCAAGGGGATGGCTACACCTTC. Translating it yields CATSDPQGDGYTF.

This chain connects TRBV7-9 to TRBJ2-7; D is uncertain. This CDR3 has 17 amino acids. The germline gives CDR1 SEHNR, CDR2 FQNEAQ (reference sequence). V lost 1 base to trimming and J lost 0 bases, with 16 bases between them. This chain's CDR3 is CASSLGGWQQSSYEQYF. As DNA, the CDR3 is TGTGCCAGCAGCTTAGGAGGCTGGCAGCAAAGCTCCTACGAGCAGTACTTC. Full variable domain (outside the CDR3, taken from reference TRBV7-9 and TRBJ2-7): DTGVSQNPRHKITKRGQNVTFRCDPISEHNRLYWYRQTLGQGPEFLTYFQNEAQLEKSRLLSDRFSAERPKGSFSTLEIQRTEQGDSAMYLCASSLGGWQQSSYEQYFGPGTRLTVT.

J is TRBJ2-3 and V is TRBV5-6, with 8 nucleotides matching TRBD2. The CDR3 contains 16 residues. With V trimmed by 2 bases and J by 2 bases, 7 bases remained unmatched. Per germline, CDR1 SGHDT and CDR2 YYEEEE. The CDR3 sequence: CASSFLLAGLTDTQYF. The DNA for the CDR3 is TGTGCCAGCAGCTTCCTTTTAGCGGGACTCACAGATACGCAGTATTTT.

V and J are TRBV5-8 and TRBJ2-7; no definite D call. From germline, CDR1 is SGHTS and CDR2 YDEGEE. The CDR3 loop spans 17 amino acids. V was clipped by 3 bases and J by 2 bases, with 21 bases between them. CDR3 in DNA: TGTGCCAGCAGCTCTCTCGGGTCAAGGATTCTAACCTACGAGCAGTACTTC. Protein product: CASSSLGSRILTYEQYF.

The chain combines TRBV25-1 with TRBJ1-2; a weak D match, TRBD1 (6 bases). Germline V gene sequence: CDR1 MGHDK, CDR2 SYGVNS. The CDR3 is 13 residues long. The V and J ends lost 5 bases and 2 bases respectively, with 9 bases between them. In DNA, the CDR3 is TGTGCCAGCAGTATGGGGGCCAACTATGGCTACACCTTC. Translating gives CASSMGANYGYTF.

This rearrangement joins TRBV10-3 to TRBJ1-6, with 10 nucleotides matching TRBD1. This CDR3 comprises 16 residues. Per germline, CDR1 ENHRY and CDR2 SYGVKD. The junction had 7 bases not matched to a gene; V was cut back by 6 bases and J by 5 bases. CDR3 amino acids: CAISGDDRGHNSPLHF. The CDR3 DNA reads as TGTGCCATCAGCGGGGATGACAGGGGGCATAATTCACCCCTCCACTTT.

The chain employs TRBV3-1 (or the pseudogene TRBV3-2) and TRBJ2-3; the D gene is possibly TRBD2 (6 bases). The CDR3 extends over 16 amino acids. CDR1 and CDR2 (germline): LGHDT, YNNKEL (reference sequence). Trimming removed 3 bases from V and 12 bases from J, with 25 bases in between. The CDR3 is CASSQRTGTGSGPQYF. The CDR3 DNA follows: TGTGCCAGCAGCCAGAGAACCGGGACTGGCTCGGGTCCCCAGTATTTT.

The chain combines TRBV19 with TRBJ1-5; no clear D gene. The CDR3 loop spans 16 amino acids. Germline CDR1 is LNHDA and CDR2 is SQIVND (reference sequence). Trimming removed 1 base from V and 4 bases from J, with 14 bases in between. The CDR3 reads CASSIGGGPPNQPQHF. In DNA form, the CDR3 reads TGTGCCAGTAGTATAGGGGGAGGGCCGCCGAATCAGCCCCAGCATTTT.